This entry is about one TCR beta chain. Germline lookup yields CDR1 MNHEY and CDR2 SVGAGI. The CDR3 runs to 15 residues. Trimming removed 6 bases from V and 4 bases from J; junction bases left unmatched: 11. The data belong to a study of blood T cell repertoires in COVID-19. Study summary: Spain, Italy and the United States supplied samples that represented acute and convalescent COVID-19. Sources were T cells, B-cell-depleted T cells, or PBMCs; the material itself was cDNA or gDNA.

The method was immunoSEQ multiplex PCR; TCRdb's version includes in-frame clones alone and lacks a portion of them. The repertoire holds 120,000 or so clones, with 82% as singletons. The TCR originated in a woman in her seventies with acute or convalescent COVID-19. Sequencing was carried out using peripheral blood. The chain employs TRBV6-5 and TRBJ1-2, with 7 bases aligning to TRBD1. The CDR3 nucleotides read TGTGCCAGCAGGACTCCGACAGGGTACGGCTATGGCTACACCTTC. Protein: CASRTPTGYGYGYTF.